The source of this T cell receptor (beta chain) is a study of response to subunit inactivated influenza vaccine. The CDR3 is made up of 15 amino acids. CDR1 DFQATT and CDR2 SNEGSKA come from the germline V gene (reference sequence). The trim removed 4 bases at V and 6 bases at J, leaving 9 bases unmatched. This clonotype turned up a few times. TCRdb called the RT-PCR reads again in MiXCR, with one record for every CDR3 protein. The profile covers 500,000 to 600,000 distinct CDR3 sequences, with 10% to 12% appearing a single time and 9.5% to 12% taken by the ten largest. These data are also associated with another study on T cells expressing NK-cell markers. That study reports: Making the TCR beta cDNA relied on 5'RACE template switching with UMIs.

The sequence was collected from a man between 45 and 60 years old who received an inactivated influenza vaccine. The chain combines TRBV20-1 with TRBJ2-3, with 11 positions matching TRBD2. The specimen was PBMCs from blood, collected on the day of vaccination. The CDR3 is CSAINSGGAGDTQYF. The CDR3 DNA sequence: TGCAGTGCTATAAATAGCGGGGGGGCCGGGGATACGCAGTATTTT.